This T cell receptor (beta chain) was recovered during a study of vaccination and CD4 T cells after COVID-19. On the study more broadly: Participants, all vaccine recipients, received two doses of either BNT162b2 or mRNA-1273. As a positive control, some control cultures were given a CEFX pool, while others were given an HIV-1 Nef pool or no peptide.

General observations from the study: Median numbers of SARS-CoV-2-reactive clonotypes increased from around 19 to 38 (not a significant change).

The treatment: approximately 9-day PBMC culture with coronavirus spike peptide pools or control peptides (ViraFEST assay). During the years 2011-2018, before the COVID-19 pandemic, the unexposed donor's CD4+ T cells were collected. CD4+ T cells were isolated by negative selection after about ten days of culture. The Oncomine TCR Beta short-read assay sequenced DNA from cultured CD4+ T cells. TCRdb re-analysed the PCR reads in MiXCR, keeping a single row per CDR3 protein. The table has approximately 8,600 distinct CDR3 sequences, 45% to 55% seen once. This clonotype was recorded only once. Its specificity is not known. The CDR3 spans 19 residues. Germline CDR1 reads SGHTA; CDR2 reads FQGNSA. Trimming shortened V by 5 bases and J by 0 bases, and 25 bases separated the two germline ends.

V gene TRBV7-2 combines with J gene TRBJ1-2; D is unresolved. The sample consisted of CD4+ T cells from blood, cultured in vitro. The receptor's source is a human donor in good health. The chain's CDR3 is CASSTFTPGDASANYGYTF. Written as DNA, the CDR3 is TGTGCCAGCAGCACCTTCACCCCGGGTGACGCCTCAGCTAACTATGGCTACACCTTC.